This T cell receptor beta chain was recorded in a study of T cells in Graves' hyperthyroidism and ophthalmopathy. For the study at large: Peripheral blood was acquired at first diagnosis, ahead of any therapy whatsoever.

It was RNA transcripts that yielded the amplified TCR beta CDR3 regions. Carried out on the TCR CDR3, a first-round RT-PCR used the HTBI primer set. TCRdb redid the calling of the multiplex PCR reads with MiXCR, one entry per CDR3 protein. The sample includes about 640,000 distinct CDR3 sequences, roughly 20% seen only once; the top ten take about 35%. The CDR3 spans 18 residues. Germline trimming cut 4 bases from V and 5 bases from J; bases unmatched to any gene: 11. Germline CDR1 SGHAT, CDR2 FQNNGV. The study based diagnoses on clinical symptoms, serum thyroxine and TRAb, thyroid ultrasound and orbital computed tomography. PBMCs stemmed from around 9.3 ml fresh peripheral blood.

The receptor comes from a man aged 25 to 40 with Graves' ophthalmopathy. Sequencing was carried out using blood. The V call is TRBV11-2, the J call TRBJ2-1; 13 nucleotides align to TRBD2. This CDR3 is CASSSPQLAGGGDNEQFF. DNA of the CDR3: TGTGCCAGCAGCTCCCCCCAACTAGCGGGGGGGGGGGACAATGAGCAGTTCTTC.